These 5 T cell receptor beta chains came from one sample sequenced in a study of T cell repertoires in ileal Crohn's disease. Produced via immunoSEQ multiplex PCR; TCRdb's table is partial and in-frame only. The sample has about 2,500 clones, 84% seen once. The sequencing sample was made of ileal tissue. The origin of the receptors is an adult with Crohn's disease.

The chain is built from TRBV5-1 and TRBJ2-7, with 8 bases that match TRBD2. CDR3 length equals 13 residues. Germline V gene lookup returns CDR1 SGHRS and CDR2 YFSETQ. Trimming cost V 5 bases and J 2 bases; bases outside gene matches: 3. In nucleotides, the CDR3 is TGCGCCAGCAGGGGAGCGGGGGCCTACGAGCAGTACTTC. Translation: CASRGAGAYEQYF.

The chain uses TRBV5-1 and TRBJ2-5; 7 nucleotides align to TRBD2. J gave up 5 bases and V 1 base, and 5 bases lay outside the gene matches. The CDR3 consists of 14 residues. Germline lookup yields CDR1 SGHRS and CDR2 YFSETQ. CDR3: CASSLSGDFETQYF. Written as DNA, the CDR3 is TGCGCCAGCAGCTTGAGCGGGGACTTTGAGACCCAGTACTTC.

The chain carries TRBV7-2 and TRBJ1-2; TRBD1 matches 7 bases. The CDR3 runs to 13 residues. The V gene's germline CDR1 is SGHTA and CDR2 FQGNSA. V was clipped by 5 bases and J by 8 bases; unmatched bases: 8. This CDR3 is CASSPQGGVGYTF. The CDR3 bases are TGTGCCAGCAGCCCCCAGGGGGGTGTAGGCTACACCTTC. The full variable domain, rest sourced from reference TRBV7-2 and TRBJ1-2, is GAGVSQSPSNKVTEKGKDVELRCDPISGHTALYWYRQSLGQGLEFLIYFQGNSAPDKSGLPSDRFSAERTGGSVSTLTIQRTQQEDSAVYLCASSPQGGVGYTFGSGTRLTVV.

The J gene is TRBJ2-3, the V gene TRBV7-9; D is possibly TRBD2 (5 bases). V shed 5 bases and J shed 6 bases, with 15 bases lying between them. The CDR3 loop spans 14 amino acids. Germline-derived CDR1 and CDR2 are SEHNR and FQNEAQ (reference sequence). CDR3 loop: CASSMGATWDTQYF. CDR3 nucleotide sequence: TGTGCCAGCAGCATGGGAGCAACTTGGGATACGCAGTATTTT.

The V and J genes are TRBV27 and TRBJ2-5, with a weak D call TRBD1 (5 bases). The V and J ends lost 2 bases and 5 bases respectively, with 18 bases between them. The germline CDR1 and CDR2 sequences are MNHEY and SMNVEV (reference sequence). The CDR3 has 16 amino acids. In nucleotides, the CDR3 is TGTGCCAGCAGTTTAGGGTCCCTCAGGGATCTCGAGACCCAGTACTTC. It specifies CASSLGSLRDLETQYF.